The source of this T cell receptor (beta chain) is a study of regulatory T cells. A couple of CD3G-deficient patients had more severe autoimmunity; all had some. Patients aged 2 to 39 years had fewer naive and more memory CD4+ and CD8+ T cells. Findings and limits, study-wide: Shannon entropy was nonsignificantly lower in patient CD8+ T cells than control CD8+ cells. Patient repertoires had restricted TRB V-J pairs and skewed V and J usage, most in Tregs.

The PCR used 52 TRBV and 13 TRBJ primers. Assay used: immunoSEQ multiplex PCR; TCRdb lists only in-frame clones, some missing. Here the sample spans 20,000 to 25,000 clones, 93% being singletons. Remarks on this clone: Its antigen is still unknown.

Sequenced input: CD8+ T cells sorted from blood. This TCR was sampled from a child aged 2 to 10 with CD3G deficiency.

DNA for the CDR3: TGTGCCAGCTCTTACAGGGATAATTCACCCCTCCACTTT. It translates to CASSYRDNSPLHF. This chain joins TRBV6-1 and TRBJ1-6; a weak D match, TRBD1 (6 bases). V dropped 8 bases and J dropped 5 bases, with 10 bases sitting between them. Germline values: CDR1 MNHNS, CDR2 SASEGT. This CDR3 contains 13 residues.